Sequencing of this TCR beta chain was carried out in a study of CD8 T cells in ankylosing spondylitis. This CDR3 contains 16 residues. Per germline, CDR1 SEHNR and CDR2 FQNEAQ (reference sequence). Trimming cost V 1 base and J 2 bases; bases outside gene matches: 4. Each CDR3 protein gets one entry after TCRdb re-called the 5' RACE reads with MiXCR. Among 200,000 to 250,000 distinct CDR3 sequences listed, about 26% were seen once. The sequence came from a male donor with ankylosing spondylitis or in good health (not recorded which). Sequencing input: blood, either unsorted or a sorted T cell fraction (not recorded which). The chain has TRBV7-9 and TRBJ2-1; 8 bases fit TRBD2. The CDR3 DNA sequence: TGTGCCAGCAGCTTAGGTTCGGGACTAGCCTACAATGAGCAGTTCTTC. Encoded protein: CASSLGSGLAYNEQFF.